This T cell receptor (beta chain) came from a study of blood T cell repertoires in COVID-19. Across the study: Samples came from the United States, Italy and Spain, spanning acute and convalescent COVID-19. The analysed material was cDNA or gDNA that came from T cells, B-cell-depleted T cells, or PBMCs.

Authors' data handling: The assay estimated nucleated cells by amplifying reference gene primers. Here immunoSEQ multiplex PCR was the method, and the copy in TCRdb shows in-frame clones only, minus some. The D gene and trimming were derived from the DNA, and the V and J assignments and clone size from that table. The data show fewer than 60,000 clones, approximately 88% seen once. Recruited during active infection, patients (from Seattle) were subsequently followed longitudinally. The length of the CDR3 is 15 residues. Germline V CDR1 and CDR2: MGHRA, YSYEKL. After removal of 0 bases from V and 2 bases from J, the junction contained 3 bases not matched to a gene.

Sample: peripheral blood. This chain joins TRBV4-1 and TRBJ1-1, with TRBD1 matching over 7 bases. This sequence originates from a man aged 25-40 years with COVID-19, enrolled during active disease. CDR3 amino acids: CASSQDGQDNTEAFF. The CDR3 DNA is TGCGCCAGCAGCCAAGATGGACAGGATAACACTGAAGCTTTCTTT.